Shown below are 2 T cell receptor beta chains from a single sample sequenced in a study of blood T cell repertoires in COVID-19. Some clones are missing from TCRdb's copy, which holds only in-frame ones; the method was immunoSEQ multiplex PCR. This sample has hundreds of thousands of clones, with around 86% found just once. Sequenced sample: PBMCs or T cells enriched from blood (not recorded which). The receptors here all came from a woman in her forties or fifties who had recovered from COVID-19.

The genes are TRBV28 and TRBJ1-4; D call uncertain. CDR1 is MDHEN and CDR2 is SYDVKM in the germline V gene. V was pared by 2 bases and J by 3 bases, with 10 bases between. This CDR3 has 15 amino acids. The CDR3 loop is CASSLESGANEKLFF. CDR3 DNA: TGTGCCAGCAGTTTAGAGTCCGGGGCTAATGAAAAACTGTTTTTT. The full variable domain, completed using reference TRBV28 and TRBJ1-4, is DVKVTQSSRYLVKRTGEKVFLECVQDMDHENMFWYRQDPGLGLRLIYFSYDVKMKEKGDIPEGYSVSREKKERFSLILESASTNQTSMYLCASSLESGANEKLFFGSGTQLSVL.

The chain is built from TRBV6-5 and TRBJ1-3; D is perhaps TRBD1 (6 bases). CDR1 is MNHEY and CDR2 is SVGAGI in the germline V gene. V lost 6 bases and J lost 0, with 12 bases in between. The CDR3 covers 15 residues. CDR3 region: CASRSDRSSGNTIYF. DNA of the CDR3: TGTGCCAGCAGATCGGACAGATCCTCTGGAAACACCATATATTTT.